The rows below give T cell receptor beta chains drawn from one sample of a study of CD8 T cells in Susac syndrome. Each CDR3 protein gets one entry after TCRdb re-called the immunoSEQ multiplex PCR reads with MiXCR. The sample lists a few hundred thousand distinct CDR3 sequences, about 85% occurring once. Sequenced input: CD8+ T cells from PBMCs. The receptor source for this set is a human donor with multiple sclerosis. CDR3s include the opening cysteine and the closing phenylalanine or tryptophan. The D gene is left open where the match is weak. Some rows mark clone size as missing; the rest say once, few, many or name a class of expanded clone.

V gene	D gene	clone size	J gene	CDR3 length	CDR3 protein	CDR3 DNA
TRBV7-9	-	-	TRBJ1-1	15	CASSYRDGVNTEAFF	TGTGCCAGCAGCTATCGGGACGGGGTGAACACTGAAGCTTTCTTT
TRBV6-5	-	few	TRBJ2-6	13	CATLISGANVLTF	TGTGCCACCCTGATCTCTGGGGCCAACGTCCTGACTTTC
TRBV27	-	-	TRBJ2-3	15	CASSSGTASTDTQYF	TGTGCCAGCAGTTCCGGGACTGCTAGCACAGATACGCAGTATTTT
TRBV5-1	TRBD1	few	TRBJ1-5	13	CASSLEGAQPQHF	TGTGCCAGCAGTTTAGAGGGGGCTCAGCCCCAGCATTTT
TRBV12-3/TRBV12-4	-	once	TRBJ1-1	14	CASSSPWDRTEAFF	TGTGCCAGCAGTTCCCCCTGGGATCGCACTGAAGCTTTCTTT
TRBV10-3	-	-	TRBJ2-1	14	CAISDSLAYNEQFF	TGTGCCATCAGTGATTCTCTAGCCTACAATGAGCAGTTCTTC
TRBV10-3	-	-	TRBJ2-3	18	CAISATGVAETSGDTQYF	TGTGCCATCAGTGCGACAGGGGTCGCCGAGACTAGCGGTGATACGCAGTATTTT
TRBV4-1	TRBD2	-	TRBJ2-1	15	CASSRVTSGGNEQFF	TGCGCCAGCAGCCGCGTAACTAGCGGGGGCAATGAGCAGTTCTTC
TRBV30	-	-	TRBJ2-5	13	CAWSLAGEETQYF	TGTGCCTGGAGTCTGGCAGGGGAAGAGACCCAGTACTTC
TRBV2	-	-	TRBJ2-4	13	CASLRGDKNIQYF	TGTGCCAGCCTCAGGGGGGACAAAAACATTCAGTACTTC
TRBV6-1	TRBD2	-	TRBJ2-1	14	CASSDGRAVNEQFF	TGTGCCAGCAGTGACGGGAGGGCGGTCAATGAGCAGTTCTTC
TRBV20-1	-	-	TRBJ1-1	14	CSAQGFEGNTEAFF	TGCAGTGCTCAGGGTTTTGAGGGGAACACTGAAGCTTTCTTT
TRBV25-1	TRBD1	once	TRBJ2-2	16	CASSESGGLTTGELFF	TGTGCCAGCAGTGAATCAGGGGGCTTGACCACCGGGGAGCTGTTTTTT